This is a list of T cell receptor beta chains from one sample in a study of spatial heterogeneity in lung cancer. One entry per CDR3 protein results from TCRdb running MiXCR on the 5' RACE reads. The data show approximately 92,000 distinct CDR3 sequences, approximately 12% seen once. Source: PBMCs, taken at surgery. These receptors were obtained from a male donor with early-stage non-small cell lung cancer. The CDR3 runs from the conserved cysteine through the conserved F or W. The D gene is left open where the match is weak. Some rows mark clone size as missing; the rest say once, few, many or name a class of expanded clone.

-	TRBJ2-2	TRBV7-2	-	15	TGTGCCAGCAGTCGATGGAGTTCCGACACCGGGGAGCTGTTTTTT	CASSRWSSDTGELFF
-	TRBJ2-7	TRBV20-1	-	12	TGCAGTGCTATATCGGCCCTATACGAGCAGTACTTC	CSAISALYEQYF
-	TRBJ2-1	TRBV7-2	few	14	TGTGCCAGCAGCCCCCGACCCTCGAATAATGAGCAGTTCTTC	CASSPRPSNNEQFF
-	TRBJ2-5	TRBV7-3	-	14	TGTGCCAGGAGGCTAGTATGGAACCAAGAGACCCAGTACTTC	CARRLVWNQETQYF
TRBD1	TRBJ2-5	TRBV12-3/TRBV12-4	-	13	TGTGCCAGCAGAACAGGGGGCTTGGTGACCCAGTACTTC	CASRTGGLVTQYF
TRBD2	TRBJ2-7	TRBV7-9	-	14	TGTGCCAGCAGCTTAGCTAGCGGGGGGTACGAGCAGTACTTC	CASSLASGGYEQYF
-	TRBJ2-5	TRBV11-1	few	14	TGTGCCAGCAGCTTAAATCGGGTATCCGAGACCCAGTACTTC	CASSLNRVSETQYF
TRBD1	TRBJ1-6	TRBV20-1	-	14	TGCAGTGCTAGAACCGGGACAGTACGGTCACCCCTCCACTTT	CSARTGTVRSPLHF
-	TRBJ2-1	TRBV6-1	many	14	TGTGCCAGCCTGTACTCCCTCCTTACGTATGAGCAGTTCTTC	CASLYSLLTYEQFF
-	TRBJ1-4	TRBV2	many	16	TGTGCCAGCAGCGGACCCCGTGAGGGGAGTAATGAAAAACTGTTTTTT	CASSGPREGSNEKLFF
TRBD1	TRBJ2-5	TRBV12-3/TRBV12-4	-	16	TGTGCCAGCAGTTTGCCGGGACAGGGGGCTTTTGAGACCCAGTACTTC	CASSLPGQGAFETQYF
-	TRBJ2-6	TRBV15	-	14	TGTGCCACCAGCGGGAAGTCTGGGGCCAACGTCCTGACTTTC	CATSGKSGANVLTF
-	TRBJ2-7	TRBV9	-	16	TGTGCCAGCAGCGTAGAGGGTCGGCAGGGGTCCTACGAGCAGTACTTC	CASSVEGRQGSYEQYF
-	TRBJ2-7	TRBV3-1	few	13	TGTGCCAGCAGCCAAGGACACGCCTACGAGCAGTACTTC	CASSQGHAYEQYF
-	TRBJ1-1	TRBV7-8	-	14	TGTGCCAGCAGACAAACAGTGATGAACACTGAAGCTTTCTTT	CASRQTVMNTEAFF
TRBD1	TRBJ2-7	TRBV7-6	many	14	TGTGCCAGCAGCTTGGACAGGGGGGCCTACGAGCAGTACTTC	CASSLDRGAYEQYF
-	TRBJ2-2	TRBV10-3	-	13	TGTGCCATCAGTGGTCAGGGCCCCGGGGAGCTGTTTTTT	CAISGQGPGELFF
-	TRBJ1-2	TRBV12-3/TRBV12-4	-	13	TGTGCCAGCAGTTTCTCCGGAGGATATGGCTACACCTTC	CASSFSGGYGYTF
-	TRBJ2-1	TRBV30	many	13	TGTGCCTGGAGTTACAGTAATTACAATGAGCAGTTCTTC	CAWSYSNYNEQFF
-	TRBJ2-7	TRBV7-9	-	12	TGTGCCAGCAGCGTTGACAGATACGAGCAGTACTTC	CASSVDRYEQYF
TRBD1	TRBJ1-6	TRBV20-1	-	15	TGCAGTGGGACGACAGGGAGTCCGAACAATTCACCCCTCCACTTT	CSGTTGSPNNSPLHF
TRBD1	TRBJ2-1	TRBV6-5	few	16	TGTGCCAGCAGCCGTAGTGGGGACAGGGGGAACAATGAGCAGTTCTTC	CASSRSGDRGNNEQFF
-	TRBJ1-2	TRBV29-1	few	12	TGCAGCGTTGGGCCGCCGGGAGGCGGCTACACCTTC	CSVGPPGGGYTF
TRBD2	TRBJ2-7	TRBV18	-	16	TGTGCCAGCTCACCACTGGGACTAGCGGGGGGCTACGAGCAGTACTTC	CASSPLGLAGGYEQYF
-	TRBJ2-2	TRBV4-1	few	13	TGCGCCAGCAGCCAACGTTACACCGGGGAGCTGTTTTTT	CASSQRYTGELFF
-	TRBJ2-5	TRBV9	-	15	TGTACCAGCAGCGTATCAACGGGGACACAAGAGACCCAGTACTTC	CTSSVSTGTQETQYF
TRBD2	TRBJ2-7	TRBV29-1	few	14	TGCAGCGTTGCCACCGGGACTAGCATGTCTGAGCAGTACTTC	CSVATGTSMSEQYF
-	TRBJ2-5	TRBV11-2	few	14	TGTGCCAGCAGCTTAGGCGACGGGCCTGGGACCCAGTACTTC	CASSLGDGPGTQYF
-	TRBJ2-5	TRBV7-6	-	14	TGTGCCAGCAGCTTAGGGGCATTAAAAGAGACCCAGTACTTC	CASSLGALKETQYF